This T cell receptor beta chain emerged from a study of cytomegalovirus exposure and HLA in healthy donors. Study-level results: In a later analysis, a genetic analysis reported fewer productive-TCR N-insertions in an Asian-associated ancestry cluster than the cohort average.

A remark on this clone: The antigen is undetermined.

The germline V gene has CDR1 SGDLS and CDR2 YYNGEE. Trimming removed 3 bases from V and 2 bases from J; junction bases left unmatched: 8. This CDR3 is built from 16 residues. 13 Jbeta primers and 60 Vbeta primers were used for the PCR. Using immunoSEQ multiplex PCR, the repertoire was profiled, and TCRdb retains in-frame clones only, with some absent. This sample carries under 95,000 clones, with 3% to 4% going to the ten biggest clones. This sequence joins TRBV9 and TRBJ2-1; TRBD2 agrees at 7 bases. The receptor's source is a man between 18 and 35 years old in good health and CMV-seropositive. The sequenced sample was PBMCs. CDR3 sequence: CASSAGGGLAYNEQFF. The CDR3 bases are TGTGCCAGCAGCGCGGGGGGAGGGTTGGCCTACAATGAGCAGTTCTTC.